Sequencing of this T cell receptor (beta chain) was carried out in a study of blood T cell repertoires in COVID-19 (dated by TCRdb to about 2020). A note on the overall study: The collaborator samples originated in the United States, Italy and Spain and spanned the acute and convalescent phases of COVID-19. Deeply sampled blood TCRbeta repertoires from subjects exposed to, actively infected with, or recovered from COVID-19 were included in the dataset. Where available, HLA class I and class II types were taken from metadata supplied by the sample provider and were not determined by assay-based typing. The prospective study material was composed of cDNA or gDNA derived from T cells, B-cell-depleted T cells, or PBMCs. Sample metadata almost always included a de-identified subject ID, COVID-19 status, age in years and sex. The repertoires were released in a freely available public database meant as a resource for research on the immune response to SARS-CoV-2. Samples were obtained from the ongoing ImmuneRACE study (first 160 participants) and from over 1,000 subjects provided by 6 global collaborators.

The CDR3 has 14 amino acids, counting the end cysteine and phenylalanine. Only the CDR3 part of the read is kept: 42 bases, read in frame from the first base. The germline V gene sets CDR1 to MGHRA and CDR2 to YSYEKL. V is clipped by 1 base and J by 2 bases, and the sequence between their germline boundaries is 9 bases long. Paper-wide results and their limitations: The amount of clinical and demographic metadata varied by source and participant and was provided uncurated.

A note on this clone: Its binding antigen is unknown. Per-base qualities were not stored, and no clone one base away is much larger.

The collaborating institutions used their own protocols to collect whole blood in K2EDTA tubes. For TCRbeta analysis, collaborators shipped samples in one of three forms: frozen whole blood, isolated PBMCs, or DNA extracted from either of those sample types. TCRbeta CDR3 regions were amplified from genomic DNA using the immunoSEQ Assay, a bias-controlled multiplex PCR. As for the original processing: Nucleated cell counts per sample were estimated from amplification of reference gene primers within the assay. To quantify the absolute abundance of each unique TCRbeta CDR3 rearrangement, sequence reads were collapsed and filtered. For each sample, productive Simpson clonality was calculated as the square root of Simpson's diversity index over productive rearrangements. TCRdb's version of the immuneACCESS table is confined to in-frame rearrangements and falls short of the full clone set. An unresolved V gene accounts for under half of the shortfall where checked; the remainder is of unknown origin. V and J calls plus clone size are reproduced from that table; the DNA served to infer D and trimming. The sample table records 150,000 to 200,000 clones; around three quarters of these occur just once. 7% to 9% of the sample is taken by the ten largest.

The specimen sequenced was peripheral blood. The clonotype comes from a man between 60 and 70 years old with acute or convalescent COVID-19. The receptor chain draws on TRBV4-1 and TRBJ2-7; the D gene cannot be resolved reliably. DNA sequence: TGCGCCAGCAGCCAAGGCCCAGCGACCTACGAGCAGTACTTC. Protein translation: CASSQGPATYEQYF.